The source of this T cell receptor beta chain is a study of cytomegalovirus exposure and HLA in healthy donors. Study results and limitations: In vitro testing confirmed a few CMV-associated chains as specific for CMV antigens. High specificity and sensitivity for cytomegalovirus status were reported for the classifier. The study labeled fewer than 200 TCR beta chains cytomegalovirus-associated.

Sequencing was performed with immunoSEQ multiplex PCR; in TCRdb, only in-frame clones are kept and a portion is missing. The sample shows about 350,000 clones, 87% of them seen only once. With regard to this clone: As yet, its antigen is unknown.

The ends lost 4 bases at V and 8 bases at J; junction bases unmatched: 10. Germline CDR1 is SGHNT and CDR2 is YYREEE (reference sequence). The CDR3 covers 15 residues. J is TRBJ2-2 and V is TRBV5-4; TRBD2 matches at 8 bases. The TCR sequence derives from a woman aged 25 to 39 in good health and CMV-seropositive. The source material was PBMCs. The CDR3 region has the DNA TGTGCCAGCAGCCCGGCCGGGGGGGAGGAAGGGGAGCTGTTTTTT. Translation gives CASSPAGGEEGELFF.